One and the same sample provided the 30 T cell receptor beta chains below, sequenced in a study of T cell changes during pregnancy in multiple sclerosis. TCRdb's table, derived via immunoSEQ multiplex PCR, lists solely in-frame clones and lacks some. The table lists about 76,000 clones, approximately 94% of them singletons. The specimen was peripheral blood, collected in the third trimester of pregnancy. These receptors all stem from a female donor with multiple sclerosis, enrolled in a pregnancy study.

The chain has TRBV18 and TRBJ1-6, with D possibly matching TRBD1 (5 bases). CDR1 and CDR2 (germline): KGHSH, LQKENI. CDR3 length: 13 amino acids. V gave up 2 bases and J gave up 9 bases, with 8 bases separating them. CDR3 residues: CASSPATGSPLHF. The CDR3 DNA is TGTGCCAGCTCACCAGCAACAGGTTCACCCCTCCACTTT.

The rearrangement joins TRBV5-6 to TRBJ1-2, with D perhaps TRBD1 (6 bases). Per the germline V gene, CDR1 is SGHDT and CDR2 is YYEEEE. This CDR3 contains 15 residues. Trimming left V 5 bases short and J 3 bases short, with 17 bases between. In DNA form, the CDR3 reads TGTGCCAGCAGGGGGGACAACCGGGGGGACTATGGCTACACCTTC. Translating it yields CASRGDNRGDYGYTF.

The gene calls are TRBV6-4 and TRBJ2-2; D is unresolved. This CDR3 contains 13 residues. The germline V and J ends were trimmed by 3 bases and 6 bases, with 8 bases remaining between them. CDR1 is MRHNA and CDR2 is SNTAGT in the germline V gene. CDR3 sequence (DNA): TGTGCCAGCAGTGAACAGAGACCCGGGGAGCTGTTTTTT. Translated, it gives CASSEQRPGELFF.

The chain employs TRBV7-2 and TRBJ2-4, with TRBD1 as a possible D gene (7 bases). Germline-derived CDR1 and CDR2 are SGHTA and FQGNSA. Trimming took 3 bases from V and 9 from J, leaving 21 bases between them. The CDR3 runs to 16 residues. CDR3 region: CASSLGTAGGEGIQYF. Written as DNA, the CDR3 is TGTGCCAGCAGCTTGGGGACAGCCGGGGGAGAGGGCATTCAGTACTTC.

The gene calls are TRBV19 and TRBJ1-5; D is undetermined. The CDR3 extends over 12 amino acids. Trimming took 8 bases from V and 1 from J, leaving 6 bases between them. Germline values: CDR1 LNHDA, CDR2 SQIVND (reference sequence). CDR3 bases: TGTGCCAGTGGGCGCAGCAATCAGCCCCAGCATTTT. Its protein is CASGRSNQPQHF.

J is TRBJ2-1 and V is TRBV4-3; TRBD2 aligns across 10 bases. V was pared by 4 bases and J by 4 bases, with 4 bases of the junction left unmatched. CDR1 is LGHNA, CDR2 YSLEER, per germline. This CDR3 has 15 amino acids. This CDR3 reads CASSLTSGEYNEQFF. The DNA for the CDR3 is TGCGCCAGCAGCCTTACTAGCGGGGAGTACAATGAGCAGTTCTTC.

This clone was detected only once. This chain uses TRBV5-8 with TRBJ2-2; tentative D call: TRBD1 (5 bases). This CDR3 is built from 15 residues. Per germline, CDR1 SGHTS and CDR2 YDEGEE. The V end lost 3 bases, the J end lost 8 bases, and 17 bases lay between the germline ends. The CDR3 region has the DNA TGTGCCAGCAGCTCCAGGGCCAGGGCTGGTGGGGAGCTGTTTTTT. Its protein product is CASSSRARAGGELFF.

The rearrangement uses TRBV7-2 and TRBJ1-5; no clear D. The CDR3 contains 18 residues. Germline V gene lookup returns CDR1 SGHTA and CDR2 FQGNSA. With 5 bases removed from V and 2 bases from J, the gap between germline ends came to 22 bases. The CDR3 loop is CASSRLPGLPFGNQPQHF. CDR3 DNA sequence: TGTGCCAGCAGCCGACTTCCGGGGTTGCCATTTGGCAATCAGCCCCAGCATTTT.

V and J are TRBV30 and TRBJ1-1; D unclear. The CDR3 covers 11 residues. The V and J ends lost 3 bases and 6 bases respectively, with 8 bases between them. Germline V lookup: CDR1 GTSNPN, CDR2 SVGIG (reference sequence). The CDR3 spells CAWSMRSEAFF. The CDR3 bases are TGTGCCTGGAGCATGAGGTCTGAAGCTTTCTTT.

The chain has TRBV4-1 and TRBJ2-5, with 7 nucleotides matching TRBD2. V dropped 0 bases and J dropped 1; count of bases not matched to a gene: 5. CDR3 length: 16 residues. Germline V gene sequence: CDR1 MGHRA, CDR2 YSYEKL. The CDR3 DNA reads as TGCGCCAGCAGCCAAGATACGACGGGGGGCCAAGAGACCCAGTACTTC. It codes for CASSQDTTGGQETQYF.

The genes are TRBV7-9 and TRBJ1-1; perhaps TRBD1 as D (6 bases). The germline CDR1 and CDR2 sequences are SEHNR and FQNEAQ (reference sequence). The CDR3 sequence is 14 residues long. Deletions cut 3 bases from V and 0 bases from J, with 8 bases between. The chain's CDR3 is CASSFWGLNTEAFF. Here the CDR3 DNA reads TGTGCCAGCAGCTTTTGGGGGCTGAACACTGAAGCTTTCTTT.

The V gene is TRBV6-5, the J gene TRBJ2-2, with 9 bases matching TRBD1. CDR1 and CDR2 (germline): MNHEY, SVGAGI. The CDR3 spans 15 residues. J was trimmed by 4 bases and V by 2 bases; bases with no gene match: 2. CDR3: CASSYGDRVTGELFF. DNA for the CDR3: TGTGCCAGCAGTTACGGGGACAGGGTCACCGGGGAGCTGTTTTTT.

This chain uses TRBV10-3 with TRBJ1-6, with D unresolved. The CDR3 has 12 amino acids. Germline CDR1 and CDR2: ENHRY and SYGVKD. V lost 3 bases, J lost 10 bases, and 7 bases lay in between. CDR3 bases: TGTGCCATCAGTGATGAGATCTCACCCCTCCACTTT. Protein: CAISDEISPLHF.

This clone was counted a single time. This chain links TRBV9 with TRBJ2-1, with 7 bases aligning to TRBD1. Trimming at V came to 3 bases and at J to 1 base, leaving 4 bases not matched to a gene. Looked up from germline, CDR1 is SGDLS and CDR2 is YYNGEE. The CDR3 consists of 15 residues. The CDR3 here is CASSGPGQSYNEQFF. For the CDR3, the DNA is TGTGCCAGCAGCGGACCGGGACAGTCCTACAATGAGCAGTTCTTC. Full variable domain (outside the CDR3, taken from reference TRBV9 and TRBJ2-1): DSGVTQTPKHLITATGQRVTLRCSPRSGDLSVYWYQQSLDQGLQFLIQYYNGEERAKGNILERFSAQQFPDLHSELNLSSLELGDSALYFCASSGPGQSYNEQFFGPGTRLTVL.

This chain links TRBV6-5 with TRBJ2-3, with 7 bases lining up with TRBD2. The length of the CDR3 is 14 residues. Germline V CDR1 and CDR2: MNHEY, SVGAGI. Losses at the gene ends were 6 bases for V and 1 base for J; bases not matched to a gene: 4. CDR3 nucleotides: TGTGCCAGCAGCCGAGCGGGGCGCACAGATACGCAGTATTTT. It codes for CASSRAGRTDTQYF.

In this sample, this clone turned up once. The chain employs TRBV21-1 and TRBJ1-1; the DNA was not compared with TRBD1, the D call given in the table. TRBV21-1 is deemed a pseudogene. The CDR3 is 17 amino acids. CDR3: CASSKGVPRQGLPEAFF. CDR3 DNA: TGTGCCAGCAGCAAAGGGGTCCCTAGACAGGGGCTCCCTGAAGCTTTCTTT.

The chain uses TRBV27 and TRBJ2-7, with no clear D. Trimming removed 7 bases at V and 4 bases at J, with 11 bases between. Germline V CDR1 and CDR2: MNHEY, SMNVEV (reference sequence). The CDR3 covers 12 residues. Here the CDR3 reads CASKRSDYEQYF. CDR3 in DNA: TGTGCCAGCAAGCGTTCCGATTACGAGCAGTACTTC.

V is TRBV9 and J is TRBJ2-2; a weak D match, TRBD1 (6 bases). The V end lost 4 bases, the J end lost 7 bases, and 11 bases lay between the germline ends. Germline-derived CDR1 and CDR2 are SGDLS and YYNGEE. This CDR3 is built from 13 residues. The CDR3 region is CASSQTGFGELFF. The CDR3 DNA reads as TGTGCCAGCAGCCAAACAGGGTTCGGGGAGCTGTTTTTT.

The CDR3 spells CASSELLSGGRGTDTQYF. The CDR3 DNA sequence: TGTGCCAGCAGTGAATTGTTAAGCGGGGGGCGTGGGACAGATACGCAGTATTTT. This chain connects TRBV25-1 to TRBJ2-3; TRBD2 matches at 9 bases. The junction had 11 bases not matched to a gene; V was cut back by 1 base and J by 3 bases. Germline-derived CDR1 and CDR2 are MGHDK and SYGVNS. This CDR3 region has 18 residues.

The CDR3 protein is CASSLGRGRVPDGYTF. The CDR3 region has the DNA TGTGCCAGCAGCTTAGGGAGGGGCAGGGTCCCGGATGGCTACACCTTC. The J gene is TRBJ1-2, the V gene TRBV11-2; TRBD1 might be the D (5 bases). This CDR3 region has 16 residues. The ends were cut back, 1 base at V and 6 bases at J, with 18 bases in the middle. From germline, CDR1 is SGHAT and CDR2 FQNNGV.

This clone was counted only a few times. The chain carries TRBV14 and TRBJ1-1, with 7 positions matching TRBD1. Germline-derived CDR1 and CDR2 are SGHDN and FVKESK. CDR3 length equals 13 residues. V was clipped by 6 bases and J by 4 bases; unmatched bases: 5. DNA of the CDR3: TGTGCCAGCAGTCGACAGGGTTCCACTGAAGCTTTCTTT. It encodes CASSRQGSTEAFF.

This chain links TRBV7-3 with TRBJ2-1; a weak D match, TRBD2 (5 bases). Germline V gene lookup returns CDR1 SGHTA and CDR2 FQGTGA. This CDR3 has 15 residues. The V gene lost 3 bases and the J gene lost 4 bases, with 13 bases spanning the gap. For the CDR3, the DNA is TGTGCCAGCAGCTTCAGCGGACGGATATACAATGAGCAGTTCTTC. Residues: CASSFSGRIYNEQFF. Full variable domain (missing parts from reference TRBV7-3 and TRBJ2-1): GAGVSQTPSNKVTEKGKYVELRCDPISGHTALYWYRQSLGQGPEFLIYFQGTGAADDSGLPNDRFFAVRPEGSVSTLKIQRTERGDSAVYLCASSFSGRIYNEQFFGPGTRLTVL.

This clone appeared a single time. J is TRBJ1-2 and V is TRBV6-5, with D perhaps TRBD1 (5 bases). Germline V CDR1 and CDR2: MNHEY, SVGAGI. The CDR3 contains 13 residues. The V end lost 6 bases, the J end lost 4 bases, and 12 bases lay between the germline ends. CDR3 nucleotide sequence: TGTGCCAGCAGCGCGACAGAGTTCTATGGCTACACCTTC. Amino acids: CASSATEFYGYTF.

The V call is TRBV21-1, the J call TRBJ1-1. TRBV21-1 is reported as a pseudogene. The CDR3 is made up of 15 amino acids. This CDR3 is CASSKTPSGGAGAFF. CDR3 sequence (DNA): TGTGCCAGCAGCAAAACCCCTTCGGGGGGCGCGGGAGCTTTCTTT.

The chain is built from TRBV29-1 and TRBJ2-7; 9 positions agree with TRBD1. Germline-derived CDR1 and CDR2 are SQVTM and ANQGSEA. This CDR3 is 13 amino acids long. With V trimmed by 3 bases and J by 5 bases, 5 bases remained unmatched. The CDR3, as DNA: TGCAGCGTTGAGGGGACAGGGAGCCACGAGCAGTACTTC. Protein: CSVEGTGSHEQYF.

This clone was seen only once. The chain uses TRBV6-5 and TRBJ2-3; D gene unclear. Germline loops: CDR1 MNHEY, CDR2 SVGAGI. Trimming shortened V by 2 bases and J by 0 bases, and 6 bases separated the two germline ends. The CDR3 runs to 14 residues. In DNA, the CDR3 is TGTGCCAGCAGTTACGAGGCTAGCACAGATACGCAGTATTTT. Translated: CASSYEASTDTQYF.

This clone was counted once. The chain has TRBV27 and TRBJ1-2; 12 bases fit TRBD1. The length of the CDR3 is 19 residues. Trimming took 3 bases from V and 4 from J; bases not matched to a gene: 15. CDR1 and CDR2 from the germline V gene are MNHEY and SMNVEV (reference sequence). This CDR3 is CASSFTGTGGVGSGYGYTF. CDR3 DNA: TGTGCCAGCAGTTTCACTGGGACAGGGGGCGTGGGTAGTGGCTATGGCTACACCTTC.

The genes are TRBV5-4 and TRBJ1-6; TRBD1 might be the D (6 bases). Germline CDR1 reads SGHNT; CDR2 reads YYREEE (reference sequence). V lost 3 bases to trimming and J lost 6 bases, with 13 bases between them. CDR3 size: 15 residues. For the CDR3, the DNA is TGTGCCAGCAGCTCCCGGGGGGGGCTTAATTCACCCCTCCACTTT. As protein: CASSSRGGLNSPLHF.

V usage is TRBV7-2 and J usage is TRBJ2-6, with no clear D. The CDR3 totals 15 residues. The germline V and J ends were trimmed by 5 bases and 3 bases, with 11 bases remaining between them. CDR1 is SGHTA, CDR2 FQGNSA, per germline. The CDR3 here is CASSPIGLGANVLTF. The CDR3 bases are TGTGCCAGCAGCCCCATTGGCCTTGGGGCCAACGTCCTGACTTTC.

This rearrangement joins TRBV11-2 to TRBJ2-5; 8 nucleotides match TRBD2. In germline, CDR1 is SGHAT, CDR2 FQNNGV. Trimming at V came to 5 bases and at J to 1 base, leaving 3 bases not matched to a gene. The CDR3 is 14 residues long. The DNA of the CDR3 is TGTGCCAGCAGCCGCGGGGGGATCCAAGAGACCCAGTACTTC. This encodes CASSRGGIQETQYF.